Shown below are 20 T cell receptor beta chains from a single sample sequenced in a study of control samples from healthy donors and cancer patients. The data were produced by immunoSEQ multiplex PCR, yet TCRdb's version contains in-frame clones alone and is incomplete. Of approximately 180,000 clones detected, approximately 94% appear once; the ten largest clones hold around 1.5%. The sample was blood. The source of these receptors is a woman aged 18-29 years in good health.

The chain recombines TRBV7-2 with TRBJ2-1; 7 bases are a match to TRBD2. Germline CDR1 SGHTA, CDR2 FQGNSA. The CDR3 consists of 16 residues. The junction had 6 bases not matched to a gene; V was cut back by 0 bases and J by 4 bases. Here the CDR3 reads CASSLAVGGPYNEQFF. The DNA of the CDR3 is TGTGCCAGCAGCTTAGCCGTGGGAGGGCCGTACAATGAGCAGTTCTTC.

The rearrangement links TRBV6-5 to TRBJ1-3; D is possibly TRBD1 (5 bases). Trimming removed 6 bases from V and 0 bases from J, with 12 bases in between. Germline V gene data show CDR1 as MNHEY and CDR2 as SVGAGI. CDR3 size: 15 residues. The CDR3 DNA reads as TGTGCCAGCAGCTGGGGGACCCTCTCTGGAAACACCATATATTTT. It yields the protein CASSWGTLSGNTIYF.

The rearrangement links TRBV4-2 to TRBJ1-1; D uncertain. The CDR3 totals 13 residues. Trimming shortened V by 0 bases and J by 3 bases, and 5 bases separated the two germline ends. Germline CDR1 and CDR2: LGHNA and YNFKEQ. The DNA for the CDR3 is TGTGCCAGCAGCCAAGAGAGACACACTGAAGCTTTCTTT. As protein: CASSQERHTEAFF.

The rearrangement uses TRBV23-1 and TRBJ2-7; 10 bases align to TRBD2. TRBV23-1 is noted as an ORF with a role that remains uncertain. V lost 4 bases, J lost 0 bases, and 0 bases stayed unmatched. This CDR3 has 14 amino acids. This CDR3 is CASSLAGGSYEQYF. The CDR3 DNA reads TGCGCCAGCAGTCTAGCGGGAGGCTCCTACGAGCAGTACTTC.

The rearrangement uses TRBV28 and TRBJ2-7; possible D gene TRBD2, 5 bases. This CDR3 is built from 12 residues. Germline loops: CDR1 MDHEN, CDR2 SYDVKM. Trimming cost V 3 bases and J 7 bases, with 10 bases left between them. CDR3 sequence: CASSFQTGEQYF. CDR3 DNA sequence: TGTGCCAGCAGTTTTCAGACGGGGGAGCAGTACTTC. Filled out from reference TRBV28 and TRBJ2-7, the complete variable domain reads DVKVTQSSRYLVKRTGEKVFLECVQDMDHENMFWYRQDPGLGLRLIYFSYDVKMKEKGDIPEGYSVSREKKERFSLILESASTNQTSMYLCASSFQTGEQYFGPGTRLTVT.

V gene TRBV4-1 combines with J gene TRBJ1-5; D remains unclear. Trimming stripped 3 bases from V and 8 bases from J, with 11 bases between. The CDR3 sequence is 13 residues long. In germline, CDR1 is MGHRA, CDR2 YSYEKL. CDR3 bases: TGCGCCAGCAGCCAGGTGTTGCGGGAGCCCCAGCATTTT. Translated, it gives CASSQVLREPQHF.

The rearrangement joins TRBV4-3 to TRBJ1-3; 7 bases are shared with TRBD1. Germline CDR1 LGHNA, CDR2 YSLEER. J was trimmed by 7 bases and V by 0 bases; bases with no gene match: 24. This CDR3 has 21 residues. CDR3 sequence (DNA): TGCGCCAGCAGCCAAGATCGGAGCAGCGGGACAGCCTCTAACCTGAGGAACACCATATATTTT. Its protein is CASSQDRSSGTASNLRNTIYF.

V usage is TRBV19 and J usage is TRBJ2-7, with 7 bases lining up with TRBD1. In germline, CDR1 is LNHDA, CDR2 SQIVND (reference sequence). The V gene end was trimmed by 2 bases and the J gene end by 3 bases; junction bases not matched to a gene: 4. The CDR3 spans 14 residues. CDR3 amino acids: CASSITRDSYEQYF. CDR3 nucleotides: TGTGCCAGTAGTATAACCAGGGACAGCTACGAGCAGTACTTC.

This chain joins TRBV5-4 and TRBJ2-2, with TRBD2 matching over 9 bases. The CDR3 runs to 19 residues. The junction had 18 bases not matched to a gene; V was cut back by 3 bases and J by 6 bases. CDR1 is SGHNT, CDR2 YYREEE, per germline (reference sequence). As DNA, the CDR3 is TGTGCCAGCAGCTCGCCCGGAGGGGTAGCGGGAGTGGGGCCCGGGGAGCTGTTTTTT. It yields the protein CASSSPGGVAGVGPGELFF. The whole variable domain, remainder taken from reference TRBV5-4 and TRBJ2-2, is ETGVTQSPTHLIKTRGQQVTLRCSSQSGHNTVSWYQQALGQGPQFIFQYYREEENGRGNFPPRFSGLQFPNYSSELNVNALELDDSALYLCASSSPGGVAGVGPGELFFGEGSRLTVL.

The chain is built from TRBV7-3 and TRBJ2-5; D is undetermined. This CDR3 comprises 15 residues. The V end lost 1 base, the J end lost 5 bases, and 14 bases lay between the germline ends. Germline V lookup: CDR1 SGHTA, CDR2 FQGTGA. CDR3 amino acids: CASSLRPGLRETQYF. The CDR3 region has the DNA TGTGCCAGCAGCTTAAGGCCCGGGCTCAGGGAGACCCAGTACTTC.

The V and J genes are TRBV19 and TRBJ1-4; D is ambiguous. Germline V gives CDR1 LNHDA, CDR2 SQIVND (reference sequence). CDR3 length equals 14 residues. V gave up 5 bases and J gave up 0 bases, with 7 bases separating them. The CDR3 spells CASSRGSTNEKLFF. CDR3 DNA sequence: TGTGCCAGTAGTCGAGGGTCAACTAATGAAAAACTGTTTTTT.

V gene TRBV12-5 combines with J gene TRBJ1-1, with D maybe TRBD1 (5 bases). Trimming shortened V by 3 bases and J by 4 bases, and 12 bases separated the two germline ends. The germline V gene has CDR1 LGHNT and CDR2 FRNRAP. CDR3 length: 14 amino acids. The CDR3 spells CASGLGAGGTEAFF. In DNA form, the CDR3 reads TGTGCTAGTGGTTTAGGGGCCGGGGGCACTGAAGCTTTCTTT.

The rearrangement uses TRBV27 and TRBJ2-7, with D possibly TRBD2 on 5 matching bases. The CDR3 loop spans 14 amino acids. Trimming stripped 8 bases from V and 3 bases from J, with 17 bases between. CDR1 is MNHEY and CDR2 is SMNVEV in the germline V gene (reference sequence). The CDR3 DNA reads TGTGCCAGCCATGGACTTTTTTCCCGCTACGAGCAGTACTTC. Translating it yields CASHGLFSRYEQYF.

The V call is TRBV4-1, the J call TRBJ2-1; tentatively, D is TRBD1 or TRBD2 (5 bases each). CDR1 MGHRA and CDR2 YSYEKL come from the germline V gene. This CDR3 has 14 amino acids. Trimming removed 2 bases from V and 6 bases from J, with 11 bases in between. CDR3 DNA sequence: TGCGCCAGCAGCCAACCTAAGAGGGGCAATGAGCAGTTCTTC. This sequence encodes CASSQPKRGNEQFF.

The V and J genes are TRBV11-2 and TRBJ1-4, with TRBD1 matching over 7 bases. The CDR3 runs to 15 residues. CDR1 SGHAT and CDR2 FQNNGV come from the germline V gene. After removal of 6 bases from V and 8 bases from J, the junction contained 12 bases not matched to a gene. The CDR3 reads CASRNYRGVREKLFF. In nucleotides, the CDR3 is TGTGCCAGCAGGAACTACAGGGGAGTGAGGGAAAAACTGTTTTTT. Complete variable domain (other parts from reference TRBV11-2 and TRBJ1-4): EAGVAQSPRYKIIEKRQSVAFWCNPISGHATLYWYQQILGQGPKLLIQFQNNGVVDDSQLPKDRFSAERLKGVDSTLKIQPAKLEDSAVYLCASRNYRGVREKLFFGSGTQLSVL.

The chain combines TRBV5-4 with TRBJ2-3; D is unresolved. The CDR3 covers 13 residues. V was shortened by 4 bases and J by 2 bases, with 8 bases between the two germline ends. Germline values: CDR1 SGHNT, CDR2 YYREEE (reference sequence). This chain's CDR3 is CASSPQLTDTQYF. The DNA for the CDR3 is TGTGCCAGCAGCCCACAACTCACAGATACGCAGTATTTT.

The rearrangement uses TRBV6-2 or TRBV6-3 and TRBJ2-7; the D call may be TRBD1 or TRBD2 (5 bases each). The CDR3 has 14 residues. Germline V gene lookup returns CDR1 MNHEY and CDR2 SVGEGT. V was shortened by 5 bases and J by 2 bases, with 13 bases between the two germline ends. Here the CDR3 DNA reads TGTGCCAGCAGTAAAGGACCGGGGCCCTACGAGCAGTACTTC. Its protein is CASSKGPGPYEQYF.

V usage is TRBV19 and J usage is TRBJ1-1; the D is unclear. The CDR3 consists of 14 residues. Germline CDR1 and CDR2: LNHDA and SQIVND (reference sequence). V gave up 2 bases and J gave up 1 base, with 8 bases separating them. The chain's CDR3 is CASSIMVQNTEAFF. The DNA for the CDR3 is TGTGCCAGTAGTATAATGGTCCAGAACACTGAAGCTTTCTTT. Together with reference TRBV19 and TRBJ1-1, the CDR3 gives the full variable domain: DGGITQSPKYLFRKEGQNVTLSCEQNLNHDAMYWYRQDPGQGLRLIYYSQIVNDFQKGDIAEGYSVSREKKESFPLTVTSAQKNPTAFYLCASSIMVQNTEAFFGQGTRLTVV.

The chain uses TRBV5-1 and TRBJ2-3; tentatively, D is TRBD2 (5 bases). V was clipped by 0 bases and J by 6 bases, with 11 bases between them. In germline, CDR1 is SGHRS, CDR2 YFSETQ. This CDR3 is built from 14 residues. CDR3 in DNA: TGCGCCAGCAGCTTGGGTCGATCGGGGGATACGCAGTATTTT. Protein product: CASSLGRSGDTQYF. Drawing the rest from reference TRBV5-1 and TRBJ2-3, the complete variable domain is KAGVTQTPRYLIKTRGQQVTLSCSPISGHRSVSWYQQTPGQGLQFLFEYFSETQRNKGNFPGRFSGRQFSNSRSEMNVSTLELGDSALYLCASSLGRSGDTQYFGPGTRLTVL.

This rearrangement joins TRBV19 to TRBJ1-5, with unresolved D. CDR3 length: 16 residues. The V gene lost 7 bases and the J gene lost 0 bases, with 16 bases spanning the gap. Germline lookup yields CDR1 LNHDA and CDR2 SQIVND (reference sequence). The CDR3 region is CASNAIGQDSNQPQHF. In DNA form, the CDR3 reads TGTGCCAGTAACGCCATAGGCCAGGATAGCAATCAGCCCCAGCATTTT.